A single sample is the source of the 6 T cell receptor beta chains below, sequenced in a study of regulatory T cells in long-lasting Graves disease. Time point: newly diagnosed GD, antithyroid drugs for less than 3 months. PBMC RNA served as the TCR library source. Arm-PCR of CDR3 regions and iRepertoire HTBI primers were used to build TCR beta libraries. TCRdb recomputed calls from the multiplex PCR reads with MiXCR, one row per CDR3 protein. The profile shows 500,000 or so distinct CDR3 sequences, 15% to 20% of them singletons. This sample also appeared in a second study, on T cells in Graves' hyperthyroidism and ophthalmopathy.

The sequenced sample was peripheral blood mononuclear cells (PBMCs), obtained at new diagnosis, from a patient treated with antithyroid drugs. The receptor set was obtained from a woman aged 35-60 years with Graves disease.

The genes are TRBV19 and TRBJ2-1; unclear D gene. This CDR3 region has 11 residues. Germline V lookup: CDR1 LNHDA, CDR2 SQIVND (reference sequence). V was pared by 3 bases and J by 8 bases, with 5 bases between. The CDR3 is CASSIMDEQFF. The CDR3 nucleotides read TGTGCCAGTAGTATCATGGATGAGCAGTTCTTC.

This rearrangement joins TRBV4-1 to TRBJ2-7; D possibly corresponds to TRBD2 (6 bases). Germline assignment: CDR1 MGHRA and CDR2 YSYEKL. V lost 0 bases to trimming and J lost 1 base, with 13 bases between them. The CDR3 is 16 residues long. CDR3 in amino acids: CASSQEAGPGSYEQYF. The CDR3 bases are TGCGCCAGCAGCCAAGAGGCGGGGCCAGGTTCCTACGAGCAGTACTTC.

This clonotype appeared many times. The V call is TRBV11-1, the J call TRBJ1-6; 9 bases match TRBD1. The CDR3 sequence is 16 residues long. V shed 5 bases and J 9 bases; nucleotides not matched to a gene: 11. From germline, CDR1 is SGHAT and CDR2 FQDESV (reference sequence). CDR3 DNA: TGTGCCAGCAGCGTCCAGGGGACAGGGTCGACTTCACCCCTCCACTTT. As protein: CASSVQGTGSTSPLHF.

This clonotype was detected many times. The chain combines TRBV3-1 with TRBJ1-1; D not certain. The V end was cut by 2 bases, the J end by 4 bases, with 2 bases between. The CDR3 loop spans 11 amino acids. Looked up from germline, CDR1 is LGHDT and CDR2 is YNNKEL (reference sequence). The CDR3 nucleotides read TGTGCCAGCAGCCAATTCACTGAAGCTTTCTTT. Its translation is CASSQFTEAFF.

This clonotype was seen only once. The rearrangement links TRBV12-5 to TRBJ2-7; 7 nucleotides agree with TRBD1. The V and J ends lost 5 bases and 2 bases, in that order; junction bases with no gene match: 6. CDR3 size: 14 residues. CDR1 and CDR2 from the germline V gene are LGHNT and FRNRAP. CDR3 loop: CASGDRDSTYEQYF. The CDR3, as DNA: TGTGCTAGTGGTGACCGGGACAGCACCTACGAGCAGTACTTC.

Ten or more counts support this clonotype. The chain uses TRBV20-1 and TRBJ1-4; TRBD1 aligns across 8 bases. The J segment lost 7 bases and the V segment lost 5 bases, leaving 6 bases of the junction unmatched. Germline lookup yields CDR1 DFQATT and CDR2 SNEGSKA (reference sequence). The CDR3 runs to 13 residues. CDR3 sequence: CSARYRGGEKLFF. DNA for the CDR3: TGCAGTGCTCGATACAGGGGGGGTGAAAAACTGTTTTTT.